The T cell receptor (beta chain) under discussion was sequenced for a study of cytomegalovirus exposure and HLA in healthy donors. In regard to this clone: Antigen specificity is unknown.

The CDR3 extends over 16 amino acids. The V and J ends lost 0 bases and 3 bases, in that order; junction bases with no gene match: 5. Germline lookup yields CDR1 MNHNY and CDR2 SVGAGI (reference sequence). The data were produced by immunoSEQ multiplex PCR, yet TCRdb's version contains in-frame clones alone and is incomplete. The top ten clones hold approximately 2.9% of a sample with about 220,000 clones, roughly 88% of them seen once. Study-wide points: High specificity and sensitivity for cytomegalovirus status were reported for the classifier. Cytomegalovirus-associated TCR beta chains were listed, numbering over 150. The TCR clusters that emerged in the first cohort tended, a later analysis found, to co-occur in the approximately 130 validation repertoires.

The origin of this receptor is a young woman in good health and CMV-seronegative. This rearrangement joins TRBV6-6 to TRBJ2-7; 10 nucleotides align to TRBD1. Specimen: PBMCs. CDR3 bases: TGTGCCAGCAGTTACTCGAGGACAGGGGGTGACTACGAGCAGTACTTC. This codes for CASSYSRTGGDYEQYF.